The source of this TCR beta chain is a study of T-cell memory formation after mild COVID-19. Study-wide results and limits: Memory sampled before infection contained some responding clones, suggesting cross-reactive memory joined. Largely, contracting CD4+ clones fell within CM and EM, and contracting CD8+ clones within EMRA.

This clonotype was seen a few times. Its antigen remains unknown. With constant-segment primers, 5'RACE yielded cDNA libraries of TCR alpha and TCR beta that carried sample barcodes and UMIs. TCRdb independently ran MiXCR on the 5' RACE reads; one entry per CDR3 protein. Of around 300,000 distinct CDR3 sequences listed, approximately 15% are singletons. The CDR3 contains 12 residues. Looked up from germline, CDR1 is SEHNR and CDR2 is FQNEAQ (reference sequence). V was clipped by 1 base and J by 6 bases, with 6 bases between them. The sample taken for sequencing was PBMCs or a T cell subset sorted from them (not recorded which). The chain recombines TRBV7-9 with TRBJ1-1; no clear D gene. The TCR originated in a man between 18 and 35 years old who had mild COVID-19 (a few samples of this study predate the infection). Cell type and time point are not known. CDR3 sequence reads: CASSLGEPEAFF. The CDR3 nucleotides read TGTGCCAGCAGCTTAGGGGAACCTGAAGCTTTCTTT.